The T cell receptor (beta chain) described here comes from a study of blood T cells in healthy people across ages. Primed by a sample-barcoded 5' primer and a J-beta primer mix, a second PCR proceeded for 7 to 11 cycles. From the 5' RACE reads, TCRdb called clonotypes with MiXCR, one entry per CDR3 protein. The table lists roughly 680,000 distinct CDR3 sequences, roughly 21% of them singletons. The CDR3 runs 12 residues. Per germline, CDR1 SNHLY and CDR2 FYNNEI. Source material: blood. V is TRBV2 and J is TRBJ2-7; 8 nucleotides align to TRBD1. The J call is in doubt because the DNA end fits TRBJ2-5 better. The clonotype originates from a man aged 70-80 years in good health. The DNA of the CDR3 is TGTGCCACGTTGACAGGGGAAGAGACCCAGTACTTC. Protein product: CATLTGEETQYF.